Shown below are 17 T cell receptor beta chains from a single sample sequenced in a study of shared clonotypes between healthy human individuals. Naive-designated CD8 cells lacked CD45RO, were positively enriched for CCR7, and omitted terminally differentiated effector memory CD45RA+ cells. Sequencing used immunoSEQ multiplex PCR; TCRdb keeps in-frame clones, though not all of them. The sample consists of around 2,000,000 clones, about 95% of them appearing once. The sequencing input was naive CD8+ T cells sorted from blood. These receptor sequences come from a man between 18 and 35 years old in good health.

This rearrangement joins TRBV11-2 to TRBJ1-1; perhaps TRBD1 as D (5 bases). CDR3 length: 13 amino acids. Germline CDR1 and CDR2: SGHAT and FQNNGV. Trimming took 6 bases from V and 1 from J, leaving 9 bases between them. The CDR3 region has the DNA TGTGCCAGCAGAGACGGACAGAACACTGAAGCTTTCTTT. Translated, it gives CASRDGQNTEAFF.

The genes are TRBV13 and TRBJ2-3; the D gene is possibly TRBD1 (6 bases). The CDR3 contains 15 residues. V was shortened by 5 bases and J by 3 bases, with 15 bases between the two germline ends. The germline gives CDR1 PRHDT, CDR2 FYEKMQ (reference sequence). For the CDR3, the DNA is TGTGCCAGCAGCCGCAGGGGAGCCGCTACAGATACGCAGTATTTT. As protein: CASSRRGAATDTQYF.

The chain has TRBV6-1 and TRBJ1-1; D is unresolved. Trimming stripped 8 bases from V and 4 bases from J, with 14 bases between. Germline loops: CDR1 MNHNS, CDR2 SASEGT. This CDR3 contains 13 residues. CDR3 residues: CASRLAPTTEAFF. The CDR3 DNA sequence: TGTGCCAGCCGCCTGGCTCCGACCACTGAAGCTTTCTTT.

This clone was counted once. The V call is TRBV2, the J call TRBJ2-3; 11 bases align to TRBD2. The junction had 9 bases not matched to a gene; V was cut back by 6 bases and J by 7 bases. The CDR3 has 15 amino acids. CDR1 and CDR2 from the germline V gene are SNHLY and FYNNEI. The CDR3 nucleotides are TGTGCCAGCAGCGTTCTTGGGACTAGCGGTTATACGCAGTATTTT. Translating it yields CASSVLGTSGYTQYF.

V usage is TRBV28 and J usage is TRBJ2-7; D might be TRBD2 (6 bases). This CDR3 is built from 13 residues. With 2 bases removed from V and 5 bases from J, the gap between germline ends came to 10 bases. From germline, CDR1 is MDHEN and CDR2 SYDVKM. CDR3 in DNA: TGTGCCAGCAGTTTAGGCGCGGGGAACGAGCAGTACTTC. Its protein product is CASSLGAGNEQYF.

Here the CDR3 reads CATGGVDEKLFF. In DNA form, the CDR3 reads TGTGCCACTGGCGGGGTGGACGAAAAACTGTTTTTT. The chain has TRBV10-3 and TRBJ1-4; D is unresolved. The germline CDR1 and CDR2 sequences are ENHRY and SYGVKD. V shed 10 bases and J shed 8 bases, with 14 bases lying between them. The CDR3 length is 12 residues.

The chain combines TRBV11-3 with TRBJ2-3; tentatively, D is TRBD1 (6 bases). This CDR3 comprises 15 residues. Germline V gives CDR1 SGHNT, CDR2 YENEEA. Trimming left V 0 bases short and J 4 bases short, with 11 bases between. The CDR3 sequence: CASSLETRGADTQYF. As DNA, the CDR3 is TGTGCCAGCAGCTTAGAGACCAGGGGAGCAGATACGCAGTATTTT.

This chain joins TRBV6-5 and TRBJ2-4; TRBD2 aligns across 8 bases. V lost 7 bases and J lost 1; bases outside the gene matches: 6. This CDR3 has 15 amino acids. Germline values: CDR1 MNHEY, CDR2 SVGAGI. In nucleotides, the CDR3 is TGTGCCAGCACCCGGGGGGGTTCCGCCAAAAACATTCAGTACTTC. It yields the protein CASTRGGSAKNIQYF.

Here the CDR3 reads CSGDSGTGELFF. The CDR3 DNA is TGCAGCGGGGACAGTGGTACCGGGGAGCTGTTTTTT. V and J are TRBV29-1 and TRBJ2-2; TRBD1 agrees at 7 bases. The CDR3 loop spans 12 amino acids. Germline-derived CDR1 and CDR2 are SQVTM and ANQGSEA. Trimming took 7 bases from V and 5 from J; bases not matched to a gene: 4.

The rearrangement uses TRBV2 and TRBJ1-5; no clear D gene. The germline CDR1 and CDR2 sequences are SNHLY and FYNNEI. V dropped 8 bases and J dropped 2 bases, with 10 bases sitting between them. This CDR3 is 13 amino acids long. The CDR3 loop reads CASGSRGNQPQHF. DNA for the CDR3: TGTGCCAGCGGTTCGAGGGGCAATCAGCCCCAGCATTTT.

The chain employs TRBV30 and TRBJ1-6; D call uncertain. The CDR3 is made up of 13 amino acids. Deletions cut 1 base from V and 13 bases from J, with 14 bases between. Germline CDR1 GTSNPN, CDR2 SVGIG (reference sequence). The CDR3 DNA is TGTGCCTGGAGTGGGAAATATCGGCAGCCCCTCCACTTT. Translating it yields CAWSGKYRQPLHF. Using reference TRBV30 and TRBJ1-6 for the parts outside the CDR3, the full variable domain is SQTIHQWPATLVQPVGSPLSLECTVEGTSNPNLYWYRQAAGRGLQLLFYSVGIGQISSEVPQNLSASRPQDRQFILSSKKLLLSDSGFYLCAWSGKYRQPLHFGNGTRLTVT.

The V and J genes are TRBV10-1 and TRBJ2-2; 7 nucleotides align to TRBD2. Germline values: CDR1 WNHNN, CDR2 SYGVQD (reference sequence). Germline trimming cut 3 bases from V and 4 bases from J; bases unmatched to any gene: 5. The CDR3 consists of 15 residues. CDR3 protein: CASSDAGAATGELFF. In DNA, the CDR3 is TGCGCCAGCAGTGATGCGGGAGCTGCCACCGGGGAGCTGTTTTTT.

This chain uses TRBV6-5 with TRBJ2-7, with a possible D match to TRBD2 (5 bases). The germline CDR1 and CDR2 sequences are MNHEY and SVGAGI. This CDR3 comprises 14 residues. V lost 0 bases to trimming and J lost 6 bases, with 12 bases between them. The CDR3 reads CASSYSEGSGEQYF. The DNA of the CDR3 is TGTGCCAGCAGTTACTCTGAGGGTTCAGGCGAGCAGTACTTC.

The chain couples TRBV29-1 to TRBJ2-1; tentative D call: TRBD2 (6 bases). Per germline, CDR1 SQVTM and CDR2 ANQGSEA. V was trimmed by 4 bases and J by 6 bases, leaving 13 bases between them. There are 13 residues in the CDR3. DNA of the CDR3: TGCAGCGTTGGCAGGGAGGTAGGCAATGAGCAGTTCTTC. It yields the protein CSVGREVGNEQFF.

The CDR3 DNA reads as TGTGCCAGCAGTTACGGGACACGAGAAGAGACCCAGTACTTC. This gives the protein CASSYGTREETQYF. This sequence joins TRBV6-5 and TRBJ2-5, with D possibly being TRBD1 (6 bases). CDR3 length: 14 amino acids. The ends were cut back, 2 bases at V and 3 bases at J, with 10 bases in the middle. Germline assignment: CDR1 MNHEY and CDR2 SVGAGI.

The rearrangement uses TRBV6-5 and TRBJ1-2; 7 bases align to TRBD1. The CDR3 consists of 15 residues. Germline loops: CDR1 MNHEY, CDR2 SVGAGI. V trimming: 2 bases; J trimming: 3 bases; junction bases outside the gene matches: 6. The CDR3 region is CASSYEIQGYYGYTF. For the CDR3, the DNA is TGTGCCAGCAGTTACGAAATACAGGGGTACTATGGCTACACCTTC.

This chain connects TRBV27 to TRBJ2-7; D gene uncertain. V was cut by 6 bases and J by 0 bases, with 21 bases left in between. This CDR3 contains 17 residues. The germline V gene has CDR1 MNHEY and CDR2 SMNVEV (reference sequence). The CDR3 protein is CASSIEAPLSSSYEQYF. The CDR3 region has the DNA TGTGCCAGCAGCATCGAGGCTCCACTATCGAGCTCCTACGAGCAGTACTTC.